The 27 T cell receptor beta chains listed next were all sequenced from one sample in a study of cytomegalovirus exposure and HLA in healthy donors. Produced via immunoSEQ multiplex PCR; TCRdb's table is partial and in-frame only. This sample has 80,000 to 100,000 clones, with 87% found just once. Sequencing was performed on PBMCs. The receptor set was obtained from a woman aged 25 to 39 in good health and CMV-seronegative.

This clone was counted ten times or more. The chain joins TRBV28 to TRBJ2-7; 9 positions agree with TRBD1. Per germline, CDR1 MDHEN and CDR2 SYDVKM. The length of the CDR3 is 14 residues. The V segment lost 11 bases and the J segment 5 bases; nucleotides outside the gene matches: 13. CDR3 region: CASGRGQGSHEQYF. CDR3 DNA sequence: TGTGCCTCCGGGCGGGGACAGGGTAGCCACGAGCAGTACTTC.

The CDR3 loop is CASSQGTGGEETQYF. The CDR3 DNA sequence: TGTGCCAGCAGCCAGGGGACAGGGGGCGAGGAGACCCAGTACTTC. The V gene is TRBV4-2, the J gene TRBJ2-5; 12 bases are a match to TRBD1. The germline CDR1 and CDR2 sequences are LGHNA and YNFKEQ. This CDR3 has 15 amino acids. Unmatched junction bases numbered 4, after V lost 3 bases and J lost 5 bases.

The chain combines TRBV5-6 with TRBJ1-1; 7 bases are a match to TRBD1. CDR3 length: 14 residues. Germline V gene sequence: CDR1 SGHDT, CDR2 YYEEEE. Trimming at V came to 5 bases and at J to 4 bases, leaving 8 bases not matched to a gene. The CDR3 sequence: CASRGRQGGTEAFF. The CDR3 coding sequence is TGTGCCAGCAGAGGTCGACAGGGAGGCACTGAAGCTTTCTTT.

The chain combines TRBV5-8 with TRBJ2-1; tentative D call: TRBD2 (6 bases). V lost 2 bases to trimming and J lost 9 bases, with 12 bases between them. The CDR3 consists of 13 residues. Germline assignment: CDR1 SGHTS and CDR2 YDEGEE. The chain's CDR3 is CASSLRGNVEQFF. DNA of the CDR3: TGTGCCAGCAGCTTACGCGGGAATGTTGAGCAGTTCTTC. The variable domain in full, completed from reference TRBV5-8 and TRBJ2-1, reads EAGVTQSPTHLIKTRGQQATLRCSPISGHTSVYWYQQALGLGLQFLLWYDEGEERNRGNFPPRFSGRQFPNYSSELNVNALELEDSALYLCASSLRGNVEQFFGPGTRLTVL.

The genes are TRBV7-2 and TRBJ2-1, with 13 bases aligning to TRBD2. Germline-derived CDR1 and CDR2 are SGHTA and FQGNSA. The CDR3 extends over 19 amino acids. The V and J ends lost 4 bases and 0 bases, in that order; junction bases with no gene match: 9. In DNA form, the CDR3 reads TGTGCCAGCAGCTCACCGGGACTAGCGGGGCCAAGCTCCTACAATGAGCAGTTCTTC. Translation: CASSSPGLAGPSSYNEQFF.

The chain uses TRBV7-9 and TRBJ1-5; D remains ambiguous. The germline V gene encodes CDR1 SEHNR and CDR2 FQNEAQ (reference sequence). V lost 5 bases and J lost 9, with 17 bases in between. The CDR3 totals 14 residues. CDR3 in amino acids: CASSTTEPGGPQHF. CDR3 DNA sequence: TGTGCCAGCAGCACAACAGAACCCGGAGGGCCCCAGCATTTT.

The J gene is TRBJ1-5, the V gene TRBV7-9; 9 bases map to TRBD1. V was clipped by 6 bases and J by 5 bases; unmatched bases: 5. The CDR3 totals 14 residues. The V gene's germline CDR1 is SEHNR and CDR2 FQNEAQ (reference sequence). CDR3 region: CASRLGQGDQPQHF. CDR3 DNA sequence: TGTGCCAGCAGATTGGGACAGGGTGATCAGCCCCAGCATTTT.

V usage is TRBV15 and J usage is TRBJ2-7; D is undetermined. Between the trimmed V and J ends, which lost 4 bases and 0 bases, there was a span of 7 bases. Germline CDR1 and CDR2: LNHNV and YYDKDF (reference sequence). CDR3 length equals 13 residues. The CDR3 DNA is TGTGCCACCAGCACCTCAGACTCCTACGAGCAGTACTTC. Protein sequence: CATSTSDSYEQYF.

This chain links TRBV5-4 with TRBJ2-3; the D gene is possibly TRBD2 (6 bases). The germline CDR1 and CDR2 sequences are SGHNT and YYREEE (reference sequence). This CDR3 region has 15 residues. V shed 0 bases and J shed 4 bases, with 12 bases lying between them. The DNA for the CDR3 is TGTGCCAGCAGCTTGGTGCCCGCGGGGCCAGATACGCAGTATTTT. It translates to CASSLVPAGPDTQYF.

The rearrangement links TRBV7-6 to TRBJ2-5, with 7 bases lining up with TRBD2. Germline loops: CDR1 SGHVS, CDR2 FNYEAQ. V shed 5 bases, J shed 4 bases, and the junction held 13 bases outside the gene matches. The CDR3 covers 16 residues. The CDR3 sequence: CASSDPPSGGAETQYF. DNA for the CDR3: TGTGCCAGCAGCGATCCCCCTTCGGGGGGAGCAGAGACCCAGTACTTC.

The rearrangement uses TRBV2 and TRBJ2-1; TRBD1 matches at 10 bases. Per germline, CDR1 SNHLY and CDR2 FYNNEI. The CDR3 is made up of 14 amino acids. Losses at the gene ends were 5 bases for V and 5 bases for J; bases not matched to a gene: 3. The CDR3 DNA sequence: TGTGCCAGCAGTAGGGACAGGGGACACAATGAGCAGTTCTTC. It specifies CASSRDRGHNEQFF.

The chain's CDR3 is CASGWTGQRNYNEQFF. In DNA form, the CDR3 reads TGTGCTAGTGGTTGGACGGGACAGAGGAACTACAATGAGCAGTTCTTC. The gene calls are TRBV12-5 and TRBJ2-1; 7 nucleotides agree with TRBD1. Germline CDR1 reads LGHNT; CDR2 reads FRNRAP. V was clipped by 4 bases and J by 3 bases; unmatched bases: 9. This CDR3 has 16 residues.

V and J are TRBV6-4 and TRBJ1-4, with 7 bases that match TRBD1. CDR1 MRHNA and CDR2 SNTAGT come from the germline V gene. J was trimmed by 1 base and V by 2 bases; bases with no gene match: 19. The CDR3 runs to 21 residues. The CDR3 DNA reads TGTGCCAGCAGTGACCCAACGGGACAGACGTCGTGGTGGATAACTAATGAAAAACTGTTTTTT. Encoded protein: CASSDPTGQTSWWITNEKLFF.

The chain recombines TRBV25-1 with TRBJ2-3; 9 nucleotides align to TRBD1. J was trimmed by 11 bases and V by 4 bases; bases with no gene match: 7. CDR3 length: 13 residues. Germline V gene lookup returns CDR1 MGHDK and CDR2 SYGVNS. CDR3 amino acids: CASSATGGVGQYF. DNA for the CDR3: TGTGCCAGCAGTGCTACAGGGGGCGTCGGGCAGTATTTT.

This clone was found a few times. This chain joins TRBV6-5 and TRBJ2-7, with D perhaps matching TRBD2 (5 bases). Trimming removed 5 bases from V and 3 bases from J, with 11 bases in between. This CDR3 is built from 13 residues. CDR1 and CDR2 (germline): MNHEY, SVGAGI. The CDR3 nucleotides are TGTGCCAGCAGTGTACTAGGTCGCTACGAGCAGTACTTC. Translation gives CASSVLGRYEQYF.

Only one count was recorded for this clone. V and J are TRBV2 and TRBJ2-7, with no clear D. With 1 base removed from V and 2 bases from J, the gap between germline ends came to 6 bases. The CDR3 runs 13 residues. Germline lookup yields CDR1 SNHLY and CDR2 FYNNEI. The CDR3 coding sequence is TGTGCCAGCAGTGAAGATACTCCCTACGAGCAGTACTTC. Translating it yields CASSEDTPYEQYF.

V gene TRBV7-9 combines with J gene TRBJ2-6; D may be TRBD1 (5 bases). V lost 4 bases to trimming and J lost 0 bases, with 10 bases between them. The CDR3 is 16 residues long. CDR1 and CDR2 from the germline V gene are SEHNR and FQNEAQ (reference sequence). The CDR3 nucleotides are TGTGCCAGCAGCTCCTTAGGGGCCTCTGGGGCCAACGTCCTGACTTTC. This sequence encodes CASSSLGASGANVLTF.

The V gene is TRBV7-2, the J gene TRBJ1-1; 7 nucleotides align to TRBD1. The germline gives CDR1 SGHTA, CDR2 FQGNSA. J lost 11 bases, V lost 3 bases, and 9 bases had no gene match. This CDR3 region has 13 residues. CDR3 in DNA: TGTGCCAGCAGCTTGGCCCGACAGGGTTTGGCTTTCTTT. Its protein is CASSLARQGLAFF.

This clone was seen many times. The V call is TRBV14, the J call TRBJ1-2, with D perhaps TRBD1 (5 bases). The CDR3 loop spans 13 amino acids. Germline CDR1 and CDR2: SGHDN and FVKESK. V lost 4 bases and J 4 bases, leaving 10 bases between the germline ends. The CDR3 region is CASSPSDSYGYTF. CDR3 DNA sequence: TGTGCCAGCAGCCCGAGCGACAGCTATGGCTACACCTTC.

V and J are TRBV5-4 and TRBJ2-1, with a tentative D call TRBD2 (5 bases). V shed 0 bases and J shed 7 bases, with 11 bases lying between them. The CDR3 has 14 amino acids. CDR1 and CDR2 (germline): SGHNT, YYREEE (reference sequence). Here the CDR3 DNA reads TGTGCCAGCAGCTTGGGTTATACTAGTAATGAGCAGTTCTTC. Translated, it gives CASSLGYTSNEQFF.

This chain links TRBV7-2 with TRBJ2-5; D may be TRBD2 (6 bases). CDR1 and CDR2 (germline): SGHTA, FQGNSA. The CDR3 length is 15 residues. Trimming left V 8 bases short and J 5 bases short, with 21 bases between. The CDR3 loop reads CASGGLGTISETQYF. The DNA for the CDR3 is TGTGCCAGCGGGGGACTTGGGACCATCTCGGAGACCCAGTACTTC.

The chain employs TRBV20-1 and TRBJ2-5; TRBD2 matches at 7 bases. V lost 8 bases, J lost 5 bases, and 5 bases stayed unmatched. This CDR3 comprises 11 residues. In germline, CDR1 is DFQATT, CDR2 SNEGSKA (reference sequence). The CDR3 DNA reads TGCAGTCGCACCGGGGGGGAGACCCAGTACTTC. Translation: CSRTGGETQYF.

DNA for the CDR3: TGTGCCATCAGTGAGTCAGGGGGTTTCACAGATACGCAGTATTTT. It codes for CAISESGGFTDTQYF. The gene calls are TRBV10-3 and TRBJ2-3; TRBD1 is a possible D gene (6 bases). Germline V gives CDR1 ENHRY, CDR2 SYGVKD. Trimming shortened V by 0 bases and J by 2 bases, and 9 bases separated the two germline ends. The CDR3 is 15 amino acids.

V and J are TRBV2 and TRBJ2-7, with 8 bases that match TRBD1. Germline CDR1 reads SNHLY; CDR2 reads FYNNEI. After removal of 7 bases from V and 7 bases from J, the junction contained 9 bases not matched to a gene. The CDR3 consists of 13 residues. The CDR3 loop is CASIWTGSGEQYF. The DNA for the CDR3 is TGTGCCAGCATTTGGACAGGGAGTGGTGAGCAGTACTTC. Drawing the rest from reference TRBV2 and TRBJ2-7, the complete variable domain is EPEVTQTPSHQVTQMGQEVILRCVPISNHLYFYWYRQILGQKVEFLVSFYNNEISEKSEIFDDQFSVERPDGSNFTLKIRSTKLEDSAMYFCASIWTGSGEQYFGPGTRLTVT.

The rearrangement links TRBV7-9 to TRBJ2-7; D is perhaps TRBD1 (6 bases). The CDR3 extends over 15 amino acids. V was pared by 4 bases and J by 1 base, with 14 bases between. Looked up from germline, CDR1 is SEHNR and CDR2 is FQNEAQ (reference sequence). CDR3 in amino acids: CASSSPGEGSYEQYF. The CDR3, as DNA: TGTGCCAGCAGCTCCCCAGGGGAAGGGTCCTACGAGCAGTACTTC.

The rearrangement links TRBV5-1 to TRBJ2-7; TRBD1 matches at 8 bases. The germline V gene has CDR1 SGHRS and CDR2 YFSETQ. The CDR3 sequence is 15 residues long. Unmatched junction bases numbered 10, after V lost 2 bases and J lost 6 bases. Written as DNA, the CDR3 is TGCGCCAGCAGCTTCCCAGGACAGGGTATCGGCGAGCAGTACTTC. It is translated as CASSFPGQGIGEQYF.

The V call is TRBV5-1, the J call TRBJ2-7; D is ambiguous. Per germline, CDR1 SGHRS and CDR2 YFSETQ. V was cut by 0 bases and J by 1 base, with 8 bases left in between. This CDR3 contains 14 residues. The CDR3 DNA reads as TGCGCCAGCAGCTTGGGGCAGGCATCCTACGAGCAGTACTTC. Its protein is CASSLGQASYEQYF.